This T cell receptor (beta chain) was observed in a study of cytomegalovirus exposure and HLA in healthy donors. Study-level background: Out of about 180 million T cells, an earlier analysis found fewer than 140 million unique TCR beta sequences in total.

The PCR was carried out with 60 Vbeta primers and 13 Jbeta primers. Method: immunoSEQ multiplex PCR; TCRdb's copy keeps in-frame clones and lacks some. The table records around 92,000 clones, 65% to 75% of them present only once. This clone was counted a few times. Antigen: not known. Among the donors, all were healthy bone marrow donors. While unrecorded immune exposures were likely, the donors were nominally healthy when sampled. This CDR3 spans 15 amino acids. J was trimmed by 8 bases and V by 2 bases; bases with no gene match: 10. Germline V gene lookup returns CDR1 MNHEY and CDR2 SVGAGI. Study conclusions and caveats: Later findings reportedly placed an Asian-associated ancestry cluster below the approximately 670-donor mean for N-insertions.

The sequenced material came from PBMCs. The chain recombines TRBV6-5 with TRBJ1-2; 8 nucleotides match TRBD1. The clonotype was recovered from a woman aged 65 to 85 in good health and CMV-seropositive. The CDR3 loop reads CASSYGIGQGTGYTF. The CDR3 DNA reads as TGTGCCAGCAGTTACGGGATCGGACAGGGCACGGGCTACACCTTC.